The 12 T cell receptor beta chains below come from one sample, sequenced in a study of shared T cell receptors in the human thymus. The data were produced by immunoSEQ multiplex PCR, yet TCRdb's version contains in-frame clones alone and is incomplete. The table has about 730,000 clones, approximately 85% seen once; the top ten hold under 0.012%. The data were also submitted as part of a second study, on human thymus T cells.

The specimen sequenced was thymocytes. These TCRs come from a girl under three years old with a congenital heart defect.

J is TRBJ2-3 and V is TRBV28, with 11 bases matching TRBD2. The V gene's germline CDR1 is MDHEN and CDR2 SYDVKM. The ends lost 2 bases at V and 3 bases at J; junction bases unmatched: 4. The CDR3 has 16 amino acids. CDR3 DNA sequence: TGTGCCAGCAGTTTACAACGACTAGCGGGAACAGATACGCAGTATTTT. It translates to CASSLQRLAGTDTQYF.

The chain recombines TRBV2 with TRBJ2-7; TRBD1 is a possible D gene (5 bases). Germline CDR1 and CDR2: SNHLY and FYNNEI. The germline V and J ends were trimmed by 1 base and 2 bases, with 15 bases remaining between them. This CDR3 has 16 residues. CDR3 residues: CASSEGCRVPTYEQYF. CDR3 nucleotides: TGTGCCAGCAGTGAAGGGTGCAGGGTCCCCACCTACGAGCAGTACTTC.

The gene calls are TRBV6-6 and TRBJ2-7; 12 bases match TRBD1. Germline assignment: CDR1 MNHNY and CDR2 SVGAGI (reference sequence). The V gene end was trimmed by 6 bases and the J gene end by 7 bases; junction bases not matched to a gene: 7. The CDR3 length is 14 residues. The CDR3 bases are TGTGCCAGCAGAAAGGGACAGGGGGCGCGTGAGCAGTACTTC. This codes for CASRKGQGAREQYF.

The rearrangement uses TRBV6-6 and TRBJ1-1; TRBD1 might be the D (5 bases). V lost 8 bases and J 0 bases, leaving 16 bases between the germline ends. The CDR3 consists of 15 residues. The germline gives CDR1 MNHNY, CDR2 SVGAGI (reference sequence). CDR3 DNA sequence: TGTGCCAGCCAGAGGACAAGACGAATGAACACTGAAGCTTTCTTT. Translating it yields CASQRTRRMNTEAFF.

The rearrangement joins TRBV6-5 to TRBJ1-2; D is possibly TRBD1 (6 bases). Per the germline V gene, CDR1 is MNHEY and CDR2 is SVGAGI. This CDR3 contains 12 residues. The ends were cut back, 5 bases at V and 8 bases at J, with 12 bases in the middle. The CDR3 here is CASSKIRGGYTF. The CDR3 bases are TGTGCCAGCAGTAAAATCAGGGGCGGCTACACCTTC.

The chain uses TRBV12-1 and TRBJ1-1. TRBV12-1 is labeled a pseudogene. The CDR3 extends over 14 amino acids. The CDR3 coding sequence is TGTGCCAGCAGCCAACTAGGTGGGCGGACTGAAGCTTTCTTT. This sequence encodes CASSQLGGRTEAFF.

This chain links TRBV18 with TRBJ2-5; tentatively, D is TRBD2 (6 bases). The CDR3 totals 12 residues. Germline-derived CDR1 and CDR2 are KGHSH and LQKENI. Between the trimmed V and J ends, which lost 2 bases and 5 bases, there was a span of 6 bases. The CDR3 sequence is CASSPGGETQYF. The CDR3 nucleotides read TGTGCCAGCTCACCAGGGGGGGAGACCCAGTACTTC.

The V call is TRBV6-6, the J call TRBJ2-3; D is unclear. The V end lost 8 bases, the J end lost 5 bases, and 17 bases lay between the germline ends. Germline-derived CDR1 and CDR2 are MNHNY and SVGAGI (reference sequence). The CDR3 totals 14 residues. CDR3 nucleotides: TGTGCCAGCCGCAAGCCCCTGTCCGTAGATACGCAGTATTTT. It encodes CASRKPLSVDTQYF.

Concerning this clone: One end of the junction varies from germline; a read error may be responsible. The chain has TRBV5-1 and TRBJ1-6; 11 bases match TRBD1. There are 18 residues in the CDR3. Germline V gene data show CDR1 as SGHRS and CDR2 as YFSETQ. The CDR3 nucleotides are TGCGCCAGCAGCTACCATGGGACAGGGGGGACAGATAATTTACCCCTCCACTTT. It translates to CASSYHGTGGTDNLPLHF.

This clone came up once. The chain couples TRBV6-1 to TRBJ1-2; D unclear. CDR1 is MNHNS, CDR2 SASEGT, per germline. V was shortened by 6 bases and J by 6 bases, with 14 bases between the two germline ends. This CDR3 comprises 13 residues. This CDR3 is CASRDTKHNGYTF. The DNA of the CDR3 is TGTGCCAGCAGAGACACAAAACATAATGGCTACACCTTC.

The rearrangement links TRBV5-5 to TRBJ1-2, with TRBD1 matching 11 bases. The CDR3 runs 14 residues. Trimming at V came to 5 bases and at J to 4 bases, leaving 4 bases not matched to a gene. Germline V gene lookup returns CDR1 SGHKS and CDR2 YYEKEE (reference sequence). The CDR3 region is CASRGDRGAYGYTF. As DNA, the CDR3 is TGTGCCAGCAGGGGGGACAGGGGGGCCTATGGCTACACCTTC.

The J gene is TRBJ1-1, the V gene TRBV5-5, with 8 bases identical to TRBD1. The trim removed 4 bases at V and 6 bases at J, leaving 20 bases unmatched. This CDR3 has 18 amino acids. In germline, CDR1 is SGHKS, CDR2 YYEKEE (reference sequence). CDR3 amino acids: CASSRSGQGHNRGAEAFF. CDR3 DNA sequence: TGTGCCAGCAGCCGCTCCGGACAGGGTCATAATAGGGGGGCTGAAGCTTTCTTT. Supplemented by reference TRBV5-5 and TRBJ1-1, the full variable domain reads DAGVTQSPTHLIKTRGQQVTLRCSPISGHKSVSWYQQVLGQGPQFIFQYYEKEERGRGNFPDRFSARQFPNYSSELNVNALLLGDSALYLCASSRSGQGHNRGAEAFFGQGTRLTVV.